This T cell receptor beta chain was profiled in a study of T cells in Graves' hyperthyroidism and ophthalmopathy. Findings of the study overall: Ophthalmopathy stood apart from stable hyperthyroidism in a 13 V-J model. Ophthalmopathy got predicted by the model a median about 6.7 months before its onset.

TCR beta CDR3 regions were amplified from RNA. A first-round RT-PCR of the TCR CDR3 used the HTBI primer set. TCRdb reprocessed the multiplex PCR reads via MiXCR and lists one record per CDR3 protein. The repertoire consists of roughly 800,000 distinct CDR3 sequences, with around 39% occurring once and the leading ten covering approximately 10%. Stable Graves' hyperthyroidism denoted no ophthalmopathy progression over 18 months. Clinical symptoms, serum thyroxine and TRAb, thyroid ultrasound and orbital computed tomography together formed the diagnostic basis. Germline lookup yields CDR1 SEHNR and CDR2 FQNEAQ (reference sequence). CDR3 length: 15 amino acids. Trimming shortened V by 1 base and J by 6 bases, and 12 bases separated the two germline ends. About this clonotype itself: Its cognate antigen is unknown.

This clonotype originated in a man aged 18 to 30 with Graves' hyperthyroidism. This chain uses TRBV7-9 with TRBJ1-4; the D gene is possibly TRBD1 (6 bases). Sequenced: blood. Here the CDR3 DNA reads TGTGCCAGCAGCTTAGTGATACAGGGCGATGAAAAACTGTTTTTT. Encoded protein: CASSLVIQGDEKLFF. Full variable domain (remainder filled in from reference TRBV7-9 and TRBJ1-4): DTGVSQNPRHKITKRGQNVTFRCDPISEHNRLYWYRQTLGQGPEFLTYFQNEAQLEKSRLLSDRFSAERPKGSFSTLEIQRTEQGDSAMYLCASSLVIQGDEKLFFGSGTQLSVL.